This record looks at one T cell receptor (beta chain) sequence and its context. This sample was taken from a study of blood T cell repertoires in COVID-19. Study-wide background: There were acute and convalescent COVID-19 samples, and they came from the United States, Italy and Spain. Sample material is recorded as cDNA or gDNA derived from T cells, B-cell-depleted T cells, or PBMCs.

In the authors' methods: The authors estimated nucleated cell counts from reference gene primer amplification. Clones were read by immunoSEQ multiplex PCR, and TCRdb kept only the in-frame ones, dropping some. D and trimming were read from the DNA, whereas the V and J calls and clone size are those reported in that table. This sample yields around 81,000 clones, of which around four fifths are seen a single time; around 3.3% belongs to the top ten. CDR3 length: 16 amino acids. Losses at the gene ends were 6 bases for V and 4 bases for J; bases not matched to a gene: 10. Germline CDR1 is WNHNN and CDR2 is SYGVQD (reference sequence).

The chain has TRBV10-1 and TRBJ2-2; TRBD1 aligns across 8 bases. This clonotype originated in a man over 45 with acute or convalescent COVID-19. Sequenced sample: peripheral blood. CDR3 loop: CASRPTGGQGTGELFF. CDR3 DNA sequence: TGCGCCAGCAGGCCTACAGGGGGTCAGGGCACCGGGGAGCTGTTTTTT.